Following are 28 T cell receptor beta chains from one sample sequenced in a study of neurological immune-mediated disorders. TCRdb called the 5' RACE reads again in MiXCR, with one record for every CDR3 protein. The table lists fewer than 50,000 distinct CDR3 sequences, roughly 13% of them singletons. Time point in this sample: longitudinal time-point 3. The sample consisted of PBMCs. The receptors were sampled from a male donor with HTLV-1-associated myelopathy (HAM/TSP).

This clonotype was observed many times. The genes are TRBV5-1 and TRBJ1-2; TRBD1 matches at 7 bases. The CDR3 contains 13 residues. Germline loops: CDR1 SGHRS, CDR2 YFSETQ. Unmatched junction bases numbered 4, after V lost 0 bases and J lost 8 bases. The CDR3 region is CASSLEDRIGYTF. The CDR3 nucleotides are TGCGCCAGCAGCTTGGAGGACAGGATAGGCTACACCTTC. The whole variable domain, filled in from reference TRBV5-1 and TRBJ1-2, reads KAGVTQTPRYLIKTRGQQVTLSCSPISGHRSVSWYQQTPGQGLQFLFEYFSETQRNKGNFPGRFSGRQFSNSRSEMNVSTLELGDSALYLCASSLEDRIGYTFGSGTRLTVV.

This chain links TRBV4-3 with TRBJ2-2; 7 nucleotides agree with TRBD1. Germline V lookup: CDR1 LGHNA, CDR2 YSLEER. The length of the CDR3 is 15 residues. Germline trimming cut 3 bases from V and 10 bases from J; bases unmatched to any gene: 11. Written as DNA, the CDR3 is TGCGCCAGCAGCCAGGGACAGCCATATATCGCGGAGCTGTTTTTT. Amino acids: CASSQGQPYIAELFF.

This clonotype was seen ten or more times. CDR3 nucleotide sequence: TGTGCCATCAGTGAGCAAGAGCGGGTTAATCAGCCCCAGCATTTT. Amino acid sequence: CAISEQERVNQPQHF. The chain carries TRBV10-3 and TRBJ1-5, with D hard to call. Trimming cost V 2 bases and J 4 bases, with 12 bases left between them. The CDR3 length is 15 residues. Per germline, CDR1 ENHRY and CDR2 SYGVKD.

At least ten counts were recorded for this clonotype. The chain has TRBV14 and TRBJ2-6; D gene ambiguous. Germline CDR1 and CDR2: SGHDN and FVKESK. The CDR3 loop spans 16 amino acids. The V gene lost 0 bases and the J gene lost 2 bases, with 8 bases spanning the gap. CDR3: CASSQDVGTGANVLTF. DNA for the CDR3: TGTGCCAGCAGCCAAGATGTGGGGACTGGGGCCAACGTCCTGACTTTC. Full variable domain (rest looked up from reference TRBV14 and TRBJ2-6): EAGVTQFPSHSVIEKGQTVTLRCDPISGHDNLYWYRRVMGKEIKFLLHFVKESKQDESGMPNNRFLAERTGGTYSTLKVQPAELEDSGVYFCASSQDVGTGANVLTFGAGSRLTVL.

Many counts were recorded for this clonotype. CDR3 nucleotides: TGTGCCAGCAGTTTATTTCACGGAGCGGGGACCTACAATGAGCAGTTCTTC. It specifies CASSLFHGAGTYNEQFF. V is TRBV12-3 or TRBV12-4 and J is TRBJ2-1, with 7 bases matching TRBD2. This CDR3 contains 17 residues. Trimming at V came to 2 bases and at J to 2 bases, leaving 9 bases not matched to a gene.

The rearrangement links TRBV7-2 to TRBJ2-7; D uncertain. Per the germline V gene, CDR1 is SGHTA and CDR2 is FQGNSA. Trimming took off 5 bases at V and 6 bases at J, with 17 bases between the two ends. This CDR3 comprises 14 residues. This CDR3 is CASSPSYDPTEQYF. The CDR3 coding sequence is TGTGCCAGCAGCCCCAGCTATGATCCCACCGAGCAGTACTTC.

At least ten counts were recorded for this clonotype. The rearrangement links TRBV3-1 to TRBJ2-5; 15 bases align to TRBD2. Germline CDR1 reads LGHDT; CDR2 reads YNNKEL (reference sequence). CDR3 size: 17 residues. V was clipped by 1 base and J by 5 bases; unmatched bases: 5. In DNA form, the CDR3 reads TGTGCCAGCAGCCAAGGAGGACTAGCGGGGGGGCCGGAGACCCAGTACTTC. Translation: CASSQGGLAGGPETQYF.

This clonotype was seen ten or more times. The J gene is TRBJ2-1, the V gene TRBV5-6, with no clear D. Trimming shortened V by 5 bases and J by 5 bases, and 17 bases separated the two germline ends. Germline-derived CDR1 and CDR2 are SGHDT and YYEEEE. This CDR3 has 15 residues. CDR3 sequence: CASRAEVLGHNEQFF. CDR3 sequence (DNA): TGTGCCAGCAGAGCTGAGGTCCTCGGCCACAATGAGCAGTTCTTC.

The chain combines TRBV4-3 with TRBJ2-1, with a tentative D call TRBD2 (5 bases). Germline loops: CDR1 LGHNA, CDR2 YSLEER. CDR3 length: 15 amino acids. Trimming left V 1 base short and J 2 bases short, with 9 bases between. CDR3 DNA: TGCGCCAGCAGCCAAGGGGCGGGCCCCTACAATGAGCAGTTCTTC. Its translation: CASSQGAGPYNEQFF.

This clonotype was observed many times. The chain recombines TRBV29-1 with TRBJ2-3, with 13 bases fitting TRBD2. This CDR3 has 15 amino acids. The V gene end was trimmed by 5 bases and the J gene end by 1 base; junction bases not matched to a gene: 3. CDR1 and CDR2 from the germline V gene are SQVTM and ANQGSEA. DNA for the CDR3: TGCAGCGTTATTGGGACTAGCGGGGGCACAGATACGCAGTATTTT. Protein product: CSVIGTSGGTDTQYF.

This clonotype was recorded only once. The V gene is TRBV15, the J gene TRBJ2-5; D might be TRBD2 (6 bases). The CDR3 is made up of 15 amino acids. The V end was cut by 2 bases, the J end by 4 bases, with 14 bases between. Germline V gives CDR1 LNHNV, CDR2 YYDKDF (reference sequence). CDR3 region: CATSRRRTTRETQYF. CDR3 bases: TGTGCCACCAGCAGACGGAGGACTACCCGAGAGACCCAGTACTTC.

Ten or more counts support this clonotype. CDR3 bases: TGTGCCAGCAGCTCAGGAGGGGGAACTGGCGGCAATCAGCCCCAGCATTTT. It encodes CASSSGGGTGGNQPQHF. The rearrangement joins TRBV6-9 to TRBJ1-5; TRBD1 is a possible D gene (6 bases). Germline V lookup: CDR1 MNHGY, CDR2 SVAAGI. CDR3 size: 17 residues. The ends were cut back, 6 bases at V and 2 bases at J, with 20 bases in the middle.

At least ten counts were recorded for this clonotype. The V and J genes are TRBV5-1 and TRBJ1-1; 8 nucleotides line up with TRBD1. Looked up from germline, CDR1 is SGHRS and CDR2 is YFSETQ. This CDR3 spans 15 amino acids. After removal of 0 bases from V and 5 bases from J, the junction contained 6 bases not matched to a gene. The CDR3 DNA sequence: TGCGCCAGCAGCTTGGGGCAGGGGGCGAGGACTGAAGCTTTCTTT. Its protein product is CASSLGQGARTEAFF.

This clonotype has a count of ten or more. The V gene is TRBV12-3 or TRBV12-4, the J gene TRBJ1-1; 8 bases map to TRBD1. The length of the CDR3 is 15 residues. V was pared by 6 bases and J by 5 bases, with 11 bases of the junction left unmatched. CDR3 in DNA: TGTGCCAGCAGCAACCCGAGGACAGGGCGTACTGAAGCTTTCTTT. This codes for CASSNPRTGRTEAFF.

This clonotype was seen a single time. Since a much larger clone is just one base distant, this may be a read error. Since no conserved phenylalanine or tryptophan closes the CDR3, a read error is the likely cause. This chain connects TRBV5-1 to TRBJ1-4; D gene uncertain. This CDR3 comprises 15 residues. V was pared by 0 bases and J by 8 bases, with 14 bases between. CDR1 is SGHRS and CDR2 is YFSETQ in the germline V gene. The chain's CDR3 is CASSLGSARAEKLFI. The CDR3 DNA sequence: TGCGCCAGCAGCTTGGGTTCGGCAAGGGCGGAAAAACTGTTTATT.

Many counts were recorded for this clonotype. The chain couples TRBV4-1 to TRBJ2-3, with 9 bases identical to TRBD1. V gave up 1 base and J gave up 3 bases; unmatched junction bases: 2. CDR3 length: 15 residues. Germline CDR1 and CDR2: MGHRA and YSYEKL. The CDR3 here is CASSQGGQGTDTQYF. CDR3 DNA sequence: TGCGCCAGCAGCCAAGGGGGACAGGGTACAGATACGCAGTATTTT.

This clonotype was recorded many times. The chain uses TRBV7-3 and TRBJ2-1; 7 bases are a match to TRBD1. Germline loops: CDR1 SGHTA, CDR2 FQGTGA. The CDR3 is made up of 14 amino acids. The ends lost 8 bases at V and 6 bases at J; junction bases unmatched: 10. CDR3 DNA sequence: TGTGCCAGCTCTGGACAGGCGGGTTCCAATGAGCAGTTCTTC. The encoded protein is CASSGQAGSNEQFF.

This clonotype was observed at least ten times. The chain carries TRBV5-5 and TRBJ1-1, with 9 bases aligning to TRBD1. The germline gives CDR1 SGHKS, CDR2 YYEKEE (reference sequence). CDR3 length: 19 amino acids. J was trimmed by 4 bases and V by 7 bases; bases with no gene match: 23. DNA for the CDR3: TGTGCCAGCTCGGCGAGACCCCTTATTCGACAGGGGGTTAGCACTGAAGCTTTCTTT. It specifies CASSARPLIRQGVSTEAFF.

The table lists this clonotype with many counts. This sequence joins TRBV6-1 and TRBJ1-3; D remains unclear. Germline values: CDR1 MNHNS, CDR2 SASEGT. Trimming removed 1 base at V and 0 bases at J, with 10 bases between. The CDR3 covers 16 residues. The CDR3 spells CASSEVGTRSGNTIYF. The CDR3 DNA follows: TGTGCCAGCAGTGAAGTTGGCACCCGCTCTGGAAACACCATATATTTT.

In this sample, this clonotype turned up many times. The chain has TRBV2 and TRBJ2-7; the match to TRBD1 covers 10 bases. CDR3 size: 12 residues. The germline V gene encodes CDR1 SNHLY and CDR2 FYNNEI. Trimming took 11 bases from V and 6 from J; bases not matched to a gene: 7. CDR3 residues: CAGGTGAREQYF. The CDR3 DNA is TGTGCCGGAGGGACAGGGGCTCGCGAGCAGTACTTC.

This rearrangement joins TRBV20-1 to TRBJ2-7; 12 bases align to TRBD2. The CDR3 extends over 16 amino acids. With 1 base clipped from V and 2 bases from J, the junction kept 6 bases outside the gene matches. CDR1 is DFQATT, CDR2 SNEGSKA, per germline (reference sequence). The CDR3 spells CSARVLAGGLAYEQYF. CDR3 sequence (DNA): TGCAGTGCTAGAGTACTAGCGGGGGGCCTGGCCTACGAGCAGTACTTC.

V and J are TRBV7-2 and TRBJ2-7; 9 bases line up with TRBD2. Germline trimming cut 5 bases from V and 3 bases from J; bases unmatched to any gene: 8. The CDR3 spans 15 residues. CDR1 is SGHTA, CDR2 FQGNSA, per germline. The CDR3 is CASSPSGGPVYEQYF. CDR3 bases: TGTGCCAGCAGCCCCAGCGGGGGGCCTGTCTACGAGCAGTACTTC.

The sample holds many counts of this clonotype. V gene TRBV5-5 combines with J gene TRBJ1-1; 7 nucleotides line up with TRBD1. Trimming at V came to 0 bases and at J to 4 bases, leaving 9 bases not matched to a gene. The CDR3 is made up of 16 amino acids. CDR1 is SGHKS, CDR2 YYEKEE, per germline (reference sequence). CDR3: CASSLGRNRGVTEAFF. Here the CDR3 DNA reads TGTGCCAGCAGCTTGGGTAGAAACAGGGGTGTCACTGAAGCTTTCTTT. The entire variable domain, with the rest obtained from reference TRBV5-5 and TRBJ1-1, is as follows: DAGVTQSPTHLIKTRGQQVTLRCSPISGHKSVSWYQQVLGQGPQFIFQYYEKEERGRGNFPDRFSARQFPNYSSELNVNALLLGDSALYLCASSLGRNRGVTEAFFGQGTRLTVV.

Ten or more counts support this clonotype. The chain links TRBV5-1 to TRBJ1-4, with a tentative D call TRBD1 (5 bases). Germline lookup yields CDR1 SGHRS and CDR2 YFSETQ. The CDR3 loop spans 13 amino acids. V lost 5 bases to trimming and J lost 10 bases, with 15 bases between them. The CDR3: CASSSQGFGKLFF. CDR3 coding DNA: TGCGCCAGCAGTTCTCAGGGATTCGGAAAACTGTTTTTT.

This clonotype was recorded many times. The gene calls are TRBV28 and TRBJ2-1; D might be TRBD1 or TRBD2, each matching 6 bases. Germline V gene sequence: CDR1 MDHEN, CDR2 SYDVKM. Trimming cost V 3 bases and J 13 bases, with 13 bases left between them. The CDR3 has 12 amino acids. The CDR3 DNA sequence: TGTGCCAGCAGTTTTTTTGGGGGGCATCAGTTCTTC. Amino acid sequence: CASSFFGGHQFF.

At least ten counts were recorded for this clonotype. V usage is TRBV4-3 and J usage is TRBJ2-5; 7 nucleotides align to TRBD1. The germline V gene encodes CDR1 LGHNA and CDR2 YSLEER. V shed 3 bases and J 5 bases; nucleotides not matched to a gene: 9. The CDR3 is made up of 15 amino acids. The CDR3, as DNA: TGCGCCAGCAGCCAGCTCTGGACAGGCGGTGAGACCCAGTACTTC. It codes for CASSQLWTGGETQYF.

The sample holds many counts of this clonotype. V and J are TRBV4-3 and TRBJ2-2; 9 positions agree with TRBD1. J was trimmed by 3 bases and V by 1 base; bases with no gene match: 3. The CDR3 sequence is 16 residues long. Germline V gene lookup returns CDR1 LGHNA and CDR2 YSLEER. The chain's CDR3 is CASSQGTGVYTGELFF. The CDR3 bases are TGCGCCAGCAGCCAAGGGACAGGGGTTTACACCGGGGAGCTGTTTTTT.

This clonotype has ten or more counts. V and J are TRBV10-2 and TRBJ2-5; D may be TRBD1 (5 bases). Germline CDR1 reads WSHSY; CDR2 reads SAAADI. The V gene lost 1 base and the J gene lost 5 bases, with 17 bases spanning the gap. CDR3 length: 16 residues. The CDR3 DNA sequence: TGCGCCAGCAGTGAGTTGGGGCTACCCCCGGTGGAGACCCAGTACTTC. Protein: CASSELGLPPVETQYF.